These 13 T cell receptor beta chains share one sample of origin, sequenced in a study of blood T cell repertoires in COVID-19 (TCRdb year 2020). Preparation of the library involved the immunoSEQ multiplex PCR assay. TCRdb carries this immuneACCESS record with in-frame sequences only. Its versions omit some clonotypes, under half of them owing to an unresolved V gene in the studies checked, with the rest unexplained. Here the sample has nearly 250,000 clones; about 80% occur a single time. Around 1.9% of the sample is taken by the ten largest. The sequenced sample consisted of peripheral blood. The receptors derive from an elderly woman with acute or convalescent COVID-19.

The rearrangement joins TRBV6-2 or TRBV6-3 to TRBJ2-1; a weak D match, TRBD2 (6 bases). CDR3 length: 13 residues. Germline V gene lookup returns CDR1 MNHEY and CDR2 SVGEGT. V was clipped by 2 bases and J by 9 bases, with 11 bases between them. CDR3: CASSYRTMSEQFF. The CDR3 bases are TGTGCCAGCAGTTACCGGACTATGAGTGAGCAGTTCTTC.

A word on this clone: This sample also contains other DNA sequences that code for the same CDR3. In nucleotides, the CDR3 is TGTGCCAGTAGTCTTGGCACAGGGGGCTATGGCTACACCTTC. Residues: CASSLGTGGYGYTF. The gene calls are TRBV19 and TRBJ1-2; 8 positions agree with TRBD1. The CDR3 consists of 14 residues. The germline V gene has CDR1 LNHDA and CDR2 SQIVND (reference sequence). J gave up 4 bases and V 5 bases, and 6 bases lay outside the gene matches.

A single count supports this clone. This chain uses TRBV5-1 with TRBJ1-4; 8 nucleotides line up with TRBD1. The CDR3 runs to 16 residues. The junction had 13 bases not matched to a gene; V was cut back by 4 bases and J by 8 bases. Germline loops: CDR1 SGHRS, CDR2 YFSETQ. Here the CDR3 reads CASSTGLGQGNEKLFF. As DNA, the CDR3 is TGCGCCAGCAGCACTGGTTTAGGACAGGGAAACGAAAAACTGTTTTTT.

This clone has just one count. V and J are TRBV6-1 and TRBJ1-3; no reliable D call. This CDR3 comprises 14 residues. Trimming cost V 2 bases and J 5 bases, with 10 bases left between them. From germline, CDR1 is MNHNS and CDR2 SASEGT. The CDR3 nucleotides are TGTGCCAGCAGTGAACTAGAACTACGAAACACCATATATTTT. It yields the protein CASSELELRNTIYF.

The chain employs TRBV5-6 and TRBJ1-5; the match to TRBD1 covers 7 bases. CDR1 SGHDT and CDR2 YYEEEE come from the germline V gene. The CDR3 extends over 12 amino acids. Losses at the gene ends were 5 bases for V and 9 bases for J; bases not matched to a gene: 5. The CDR3 region is CASSSTGRPQHF. The CDR3 DNA follows: TGTGCCAGCAGTTCGACAGGGAGGCCCCAGCATTTT. The complete variable domain, with remaining parts taken from reference TRBV5-6 and TRBJ1-5, reads DAGVTQSPTHLIKTRGQQVTLRCSPKSGHDTVSWYQQALGQGPQFIFQYYEEEERQRGNFPDRFSGHQFPNYSSELNVNALLLGDSALYLCASSSTGRPQHFGDGTRLSIL.

V usage is TRBV27 and J usage is TRBJ2-7; D is possibly TRBD1 (6 bases). The ends were cut back, 5 bases at V and 2 bases at J, with 16 bases in the middle. There are 15 residues in the CDR3. Looked up from germline, CDR1 is MNHEY and CDR2 is SMNVEV (reference sequence). CDR3 loop: CASSLKGDGPYEQYF. CDR3 nucleotide sequence: TGTGCCAGCAGTCTTAAGGGGGACGGACCCTACGAGCAGTACTTC.

This clone was seen once. This rearrangement joins TRBV7-9 to TRBJ2-7; 7 bases line up with TRBD2. Germline CDR1 SEHNR, CDR2 FQNEAQ (reference sequence). J gave up 6 bases and V 2 bases, and 7 bases lay outside the gene matches. The CDR3 runs 14 residues. CDR3 protein: CASSLLPGGSEQYF. The CDR3 coding sequence is TGTGCCAGCAGCTTACTTCCGGGGGGTTCCGAGCAGTACTTC. The whole variable domain, remainder taken from reference TRBV7-9 and TRBJ2-7, is DTGVSQNPRHKITKRGQNVTFRCDPISEHNRLYWYRQTLGQGPEFLTYFQNEAQLEKSRLLSDRFSAERPKGSFSTLEIQRTEQGDSAMYLCASSLLPGGSEQYFGPGTRLTVT.

The J gene is TRBJ2-5, the V gene TRBV5-1; 8 bases are a match to TRBD2. V shed 2 bases and J 2 bases; nucleotides not matched to a gene: 8. Germline CDR1 is SGHRS and CDR2 is YFSETQ. This CDR3 spans 16 amino acids. The CDR3 DNA reads as TGCGCCAGCAGCTTATGGAGCGGGGGAGCTCAAGAGACCCAGTACTTC. This gives the protein CASSLWSGGAQETQYF.

The chain recombines TRBV18 with TRBJ1-5; 7 nucleotides line up with TRBD1. CDR1 and CDR2 (germline): KGHSH, LQKENI. This CDR3 has 16 residues. V lost 3 bases, J lost 6 bases, and 11 bases stayed unmatched. The CDR3 region is CASSPGDRAESQPQHF. CDR3 coding DNA: TGTGCCAGCTCACCTGGAGACAGGGCCGAGTCTCAGCCCCAGCATTTT.

The chain is built from TRBV28 and TRBJ1-2, with D tentatively TRBD1 (5 bases). Trimming took off 1 base at V and 4 bases at J, with 10 bases between the two ends. The CDR3 has 14 residues. The germline V gene encodes CDR1 MDHEN and CDR2 SYDVKM. The CDR3 DNA reads TGTGCCAGCAGTTTATTTGGGAGGGGCTATGGCTACACCTTC. It is translated as CASSLFGRGYGYTF.

DNA for the CDR3: TGTGCCAGTAAGCGAAAGGTTAGCACTGAAGCTTTCTTT. This sequence encodes CASKRKVSTEAFF. The rearrangement joins TRBV19 to TRBJ1-1; D ambiguous. V lost 7 bases to trimming and J lost 4 bases, with 13 bases between them. The CDR3 spans 13 residues. CDR1 and CDR2 from the germline V gene are LNHDA and SQIVND (reference sequence).

The gene calls are TRBV7-2 and TRBJ1-2; maybe TRBD1 (5 bases). Germline CDR1 reads SGHTA; CDR2 reads FQGNSA. This CDR3 comprises 14 residues. Trimming took 1 base from V and 6 from J, leaving 12 bases between them. The CDR3 reads CASSLGGRVDGYTF. The CDR3 bases are TGTGCCAGCAGCTTAGGGGGCAGGGTTGATGGCTACACCTTC.

This clone has only a few counts. The CDR3 loop reads CASSREHAGNTIYF. The CDR3, as DNA: TGTGCCAGCAGCCGGGAGCATGCCGGAAACACCATATATTTT. The genes are TRBV5-6 and TRBJ1-3; D remains ambiguous. This CDR3 is 14 amino acids long. The germline V and J ends were trimmed by 4 bases and 4 bases, with 12 bases remaining between them. Germline V gives CDR1 SGHDT, CDR2 YYEEEE.